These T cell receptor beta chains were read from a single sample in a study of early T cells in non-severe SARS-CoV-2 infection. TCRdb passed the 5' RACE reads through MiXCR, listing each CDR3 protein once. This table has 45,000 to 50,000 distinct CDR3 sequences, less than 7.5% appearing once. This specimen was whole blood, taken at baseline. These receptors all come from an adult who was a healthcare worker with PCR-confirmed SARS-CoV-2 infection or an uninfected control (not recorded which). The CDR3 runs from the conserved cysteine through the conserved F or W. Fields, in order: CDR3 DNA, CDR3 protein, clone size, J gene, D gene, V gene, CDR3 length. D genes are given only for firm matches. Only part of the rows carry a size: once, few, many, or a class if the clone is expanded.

TGCAGTGCCCGCCCGAACGGCGCTTTCTTT,CSARPNGAFF,.,TRBJ1-1,.,TRBV20-1,10
TGTGCCAGCAGCCAAGATGCCAGCGGCGAAGCGAACACCGGGGAGCTGTTTTTT,CASSQDASGEANTGELFF,few,TRBJ2-2,.,TRBV4-2,18
TGCGCCAGCAGGGCCGGGGGGCGTCCAGATACGCAGTATTTT,CASRAGGRPDTQYF,many,TRBJ2-3,.,TRBV5-1,14
TGTGCCGTACCCGGGTTCGGGACAGGGGGAACTGAAGCTTTCTTT,CAVPGFGTGGTEAFF,many,TRBJ1-1,.,TRBV21-1,15
TGTGCCAGCAGTGGGACAGTTCCGGGCTACACCTTC,CASSGTVPGYTF,few,TRBJ1-2,TRBD1,TRBV6-5,12
TGCAGCGTCTTTCTATCAGGGCGAAACATTCAGTACTTC,CSVFLSGRNIQYF,many,TRBJ2-4,.,TRBV29-1,13
TGTGCCAGCAGGCGGGACTCCTACAATGAGCAGTTCTTC,CASRRDSYNEQFF,large,TRBJ2-1,.,TRBV5-4,13
TGTGCCAGCAGTTCAGGACAGGGCAACTCACCCCTCCACTTT,CASSSGQGNSPLHF,few,TRBJ1-6,TRBD1,TRBV6-5,14
TGCGCCAGCAGCCAAGCCAGGGGGCGCGGGGAGACCCAGTACTTC,CASSQARGRGETQYF,.,TRBJ2-5,TRBD1,TRBV4-3,15
TGTGCCATCAGTAGGGGACAGCACCAAAGGAAGTACGAGCAGTACTTC,CAISRGQHQRKYEQYF,many,TRBJ2-7,TRBD1,TRBV10-3,16